Below are 28 T cell receptor beta chains sequenced from a single sample in a study of blood T cell repertoires in COVID-19. This table comes from immunoSEQ multiplex PCR, and its TCRdb copy is limited to in-frame clones, with some not included. The sample holds about 180,000 clones; approximately 80% are singletons and the top ten take approximately 15%. Sample: PBMCs or T cells enriched from blood (not recorded which). These receptors all come from a man in his 60s who had been exposed to COVID-19.

This clone was observed a handful of times. The J gene is TRBJ2-7, the V gene TRBV11-2; tentative D call: TRBD2 (6 bases). This CDR3 region has 15 residues. Trimming shortened V by 3 bases and J by 4 bases, and 16 bases separated the two germline ends. Per the germline V gene, CDR1 is SGHAT and CDR2 is FQNNGV. CDR3: CASSFFRTTKYEQYF. The CDR3 bases are TGTGCCAGCAGCTTCTTCAGGACTACCAAATACGAGCAGTACTTC.

The gene calls are TRBV12-3 or TRBV12-4 and TRBJ1-1; D call uncertain. This CDR3 region has 13 residues. With 5 bases removed from V and 4 bases from J, the gap between germline ends came to 11 bases. The CDR3 loop reads CASSGSGSTEAFF. CDR3 in DNA: TGTGCCAGCAGTGGGAGCGGCAGCACTGAAGCTTTCTTT.

The rearrangement links TRBV2 to TRBJ1-6; a weak D match, TRBD1 (5 bases). V lost 6 bases to trimming and J lost 7 bases, with 13 bases between them. Germline lookup yields CDR1 SNHLY and CDR2 FYNNEI. The CDR3 totals 14 residues. The CDR3 nucleotides are TGTGCCAGCAGAGGGGTGGCCGGGAATTCACCCCTCCACTTT. It codes for CASRGVAGNSPLHF.

The gene calls are TRBV7-2 and TRBJ2-5; 7 bases fit TRBD2. With 5 bases clipped from V and 3 bases from J, the junction kept 9 bases outside the gene matches. The CDR3 sequence is 15 residues long. The germline CDR1 and CDR2 sequences are SGHTA and FQGNSA. CDR3 region: CASSPPGRGEETQYF. CDR3 coding DNA: TGTGCCAGCAGCCCTCCGGGACGGGGGGAAGAGACCCAGTACTTC.

The genes are TRBV20-1 and TRBJ1-4; 9 bases fit TRBD1. CDR1 DFQATT and CDR2 SNEGSKA come from the germline V gene (reference sequence). The CDR3 has 14 residues. J lost 6 bases, V lost 3 bases, and 5 bases had no gene match. This chain's CDR3 is CSASLRDRDEKLFF. The CDR3 bases are TGCAGTGCTAGTCTCCGGGACAGGGATGAAAAACTGTTTTTT.

The chain couples TRBV3-1 (or the pseudogene TRBV3-2) to TRBJ2-7; no clear D. Germline V gives CDR1 LGHDT, CDR2 YNNKEL (reference sequence). This CDR3 spans 14 amino acids. Trimming stripped 6 bases from V and 4 bases from J, with 16 bases between. For the CDR3, the DNA is TGTGCCAGCAGTTTTGAGTCTAGTTCGTACGAGCAGTACTTC. Its protein is CASSFESSSYEQYF.

The chain has TRBV9 and TRBJ2-2; 7 bases map to TRBD1. There are 17 residues in the CDR3. V gave up 0 bases and J gave up 0 bases; unmatched junction bases: 5. Germline V lookup: CDR1 SGDLS, CDR2 YYNGEE. The CDR3 is CASSVEGGLANTGELFF. CDR3 nucleotide sequence: TGTGCCAGCAGCGTAGAAGGGGGCTTGGCGAACACCGGGGAGCTGTTTTTT.

V gene TRBV10-1 combines with J gene TRBJ2-2, with a tentative D call TRBD1 (6 bases). V gave up 4 bases and J gave up 1 base, with 10 bases separating them. Germline loops: CDR1 WNHNN, CDR2 SYGVQD (reference sequence). This CDR3 spans 15 amino acids. CDR3 region: CASSVGHLNTGELFF. For the CDR3, the DNA is TGCGCCAGCAGTGTGGGACACTTGAACACCGGGGAGCTGTTTTTT.

V gene TRBV28 combines with J gene TRBJ1-2; D ambiguous. The CDR3 loop spans 14 amino acids. Germline values: CDR1 MDHEN, CDR2 SYDVKM. V lost 7 bases and J lost 1, with 13 bases in between. The CDR3 spells CASKEGSINYGYTF. The CDR3 coding sequence is TGTGCCAGCAAGGAGGGATCAATTAACTATGGCTACACCTTC.

This clone was observed a single time. V gene TRBV7-3 combines with J gene TRBJ2-5, with 13 positions matching TRBD2. Unmatched junction bases numbered 8, after V lost 5 bases and J lost 5 bases. The CDR3 totals 16 residues. Germline CDR1 is SGHTA and CDR2 is FQGTGA. CDR3 sequence (DNA): TGTGCCAGCAGCCCAACTAGCGGGAGGGCCGGGGAGACCCAGTACTTC. Amino acids: CASSPTSGRAGETQYF. Supplemented by reference TRBV7-3 and TRBJ2-5, the full variable domain reads GAGVSQTPSNKVTEKGKYVELRCDPISGHTALYWYRQSLGQGPEFLIYFQGTGAADDSGLPNDRFFAVRPEGSVSTLKIQRTERGDSAVYLCASSPTSGRAGETQYFGPGTRLLVL.

This chain connects TRBV19 to TRBJ1-2; TRBD1 agrees at 7 bases. The CDR3 loop spans 15 amino acids. J lost 0 bases, V lost 4 bases, and 5 bases had no gene match. From germline, CDR1 is LNHDA and CDR2 SQIVND (reference sequence). CDR3 residues: CASSTSGGANYGYTF. The CDR3 bases are TGTGCCAGTAGTACCTCAGGGGGAGCTAACTATGGCTACACCTTC.

This clone turned up a few times. The rearrangement uses TRBV19 and TRBJ2-2; 12 bases line up with TRBD1. With 6 bases clipped from V and 3 bases from J, the junction kept 2 bases outside the gene matches. Germline V gene data show CDR1 as LNHDA and CDR2 as SQIVND (reference sequence). The CDR3 sequence is 15 residues long. CDR3 in DNA: TGTGCCAGTAGCGGGACAGGGGGCCACACCGGGGAGCTGTTTTTT. Translating it yields CASSGTGGHTGELFF.

The V and J genes are TRBV27 and TRBJ1-6; 8 bases fit TRBD1. Germline loops: CDR1 MNHEY, CDR2 SMNVEV (reference sequence). The CDR3 runs 17 residues. V trimming: 2 bases; J trimming: 7 bases; junction bases outside the gene matches: 10. The CDR3 DNA follows: TGTGCCAGCAGTTTACCGAGACAGGGGTTCATGAATTCACCCCTCCACTTT. Translation: CASSLPRQGFMNSPLHF.

Many counts were recorded for this clone. CDR3 protein: CASSPNPRLAGVNEQFF. The CDR3 DNA follows: TGTGCCAGCAGCCCGAACCCCCGACTAGCGGGAGTAAATGAGCAGTTCTTC. This sequence joins TRBV2 and TRBJ2-1, with 12 bases that match TRBD2. CDR3 length: 17 residues. With V trimmed by 6 bases and J by 7 bases, 13 bases remained unmatched. Germline lookup yields CDR1 SNHLY and CDR2 FYNNEI.

The chain has TRBV1 and TRBJ1-4; TRBD1 is the table's D call and was not checked against the DNA. TRBV1 corresponds to a pseudogene. There are 13 residues in the CDR3. For the CDR3, the DNA is TGCACCAGCAGCCAGGGACACCCGGAAAAACTGTTTTTT. The encoded protein is CTSSQGHPEKLFF.

The CDR3 coding sequence is TGTGCCAGCAGCTTAGGCCCCCCCGGGACAGGGGTCGGCTACACCTTC. It is translated as CASSLGPPGTGVGYTF. V usage is TRBV11-1 and J usage is TRBJ1-2, with TRBD1 identical over 10 bases. Per the germline V gene, CDR1 is SGHAT and CDR2 is FQDESV (reference sequence). The CDR3 has 16 amino acids. V lost 1 base to trimming and J lost 8 bases; unmatched junction nucleotides: 10.

The chain joins TRBV5-8 to TRBJ2-1, with 10 bases lining up with TRBD2. Per the germline V gene, CDR1 is SGHTS and CDR2 is YDEGEE. The CDR3 runs to 16 residues. The J segment lost 3 bases and the V segment lost 2 bases, leaving 5 bases of the junction unmatched. CDR3 nucleotide sequence: TGTGCCAGCAGCTTTGGACTAGCGGAGAACTACAATGAGCAGTTCTTC. This translates into CASSFGLAENYNEQFF.

This chain uses TRBV2 with TRBJ2-3; 7 bases align to TRBD2. V was clipped by 5 bases and J by 0 bases; unmatched bases: 11. The germline CDR1 and CDR2 sequences are SNHLY and FYNNEI. The CDR3 contains 17 residues. The CDR3 nucleotides are TGTGCCAGCAGTAACGCTCTGGGGGGGATTAGCACAGATACGCAGTATTTT. As protein: CASSNALGGISTDTQYF.

The chain links TRBV2 to TRBJ1-1; no clear D. This CDR3 spans 12 amino acids. The germline gives CDR1 SNHLY, CDR2 FYNNEI. The germline V and J ends were trimmed by 6 bases and 6 bases, with 11 bases remaining between them. Here the CDR3 reads CASRPFGAEAFF. The CDR3 nucleotides read TGTGCCAGCAGACCTTTCGGAGCTGAAGCTTTCTTT.

The rearrangement uses TRBV6-5 and TRBJ2-3; D unresolved. This CDR3 is 14 amino acids long. Deletions cut 1 base from V and 0 bases from J, with 5 bases between. Germline CDR1 reads MNHEY; CDR2 reads SVGAGI. For the CDR3, the DNA is TGTGCCAGCAGTTACTACAGAAGCACAGATACGCAGTATTTT. This codes for CASSYYRSTDTQYF.

V usage is TRBV7-6 and J usage is TRBJ1-6; 9 bases match TRBD1. Germline V lookup: CDR1 SGHVS, CDR2 FNYEAQ. The CDR3 spans 16 residues. The trim removed 2 bases at V and 9 bases at J, leaving 8 bases unmatched. CDR3 amino acids: CASSLSLGQGASPLHF. CDR3 coding DNA: TGTGCCAGCAGCTTATCTCTGGGACAGGGAGCTTCACCCCTCCACTTT.

The rearrangement links TRBV28 to TRBJ1-6; D unresolved. With 2 bases removed from V and 10 bases from J, the gap between germline ends came to 12 bases. The CDR3 is 14 residues long. Germline lookup yields CDR1 MDHEN and CDR2 SYDVKM. The CDR3 spells CASSLDGMRSPLHF. The DNA for the CDR3 is TGTGCCAGCAGTTTAGACGGGATGCGGTCACCCCTCCACTTT. The variable domain in full, completed from reference TRBV28 and TRBJ1-6, reads DVKVTQSSRYLVKRTGEKVFLECVQDMDHENMFWYRQDPGLGLRLIYFSYDVKMKEKGDIPEGYSVSREKKERFSLILESASTNQTSMYLCASSLDGMRSPLHFGNGTRLTVT.

V is TRBV4-1 and J is TRBJ1-5; D is perhaps TRBD1 (6 bases). CDR3 length: 15 amino acids. The germline V gene has CDR1 MGHRA and CDR2 YSYEKL. V lost 1 base and J lost 6, with 13 bases in between. The CDR3 reads CASSQVGGASQPQHF. CDR3 sequence (DNA): TGCGCCAGCAGCCAAGTCGGGGGGGCGAGTCAGCCCCAGCATTTT.

The V gene is TRBV28, the J gene TRBJ2-7; 10 positions match TRBD1. The CDR3 covers 14 residues. Germline V CDR1 and CDR2: MDHEN, SYDVKM. With V trimmed by 2 bases and J by 4 bases, 2 bases remained unmatched. The CDR3: CASSLRDRGYEQYF. CDR3 coding DNA: TGTGCCAGCAGTTTAAGGGACAGGGGATACGAGCAGTACTTC.

This clone was seen only a few times. The V call is TRBV7-9, the J call TRBJ2-3, with 7 bases matching TRBD1. The CDR3 runs 17 residues. Germline CDR1 and CDR2: SEHNR and FQNEAQ (reference sequence). V was clipped by 4 bases and J by 2 bases; unmatched bases: 12. CDR3 sequence reads: CASSSQLGQPLTDTQYF. CDR3 coding DNA: TGTGCCAGCAGCTCTCAATTGGGACAGCCACTCACAGATACGCAGTATTTT.

The chain couples TRBV15 to TRBJ1-1; D is uncertain. CDR1 is LNHNV, CDR2 YYDKDF, per germline (reference sequence). The germline V and J ends were trimmed by 3 bases and 4 bases, with 12 bases remaining between them. The CDR3 totals 14 residues. The CDR3: CATSSVGRGTEAFF. The DNA for the CDR3 is TGTGCCACCAGCAGTGTAGGCCGAGGCACTGAAGCTTTCTTT.

The chain employs TRBV11-3 and TRBJ2-3, with unresolved D. The CDR3 has 12 amino acids. V lost 6 bases and J lost 0, with 4 bases in between. Looked up from germline, CDR1 is SGHNT and CDR2 is YENEEA. The CDR3 DNA reads as TGTGCCAGCAGGACTAGCACAGATACGCAGTATTTT. It is translated as CASRTSTDTQYF.

The rearrangement uses TRBV7-6 and TRBJ2-7, with 7 bases matching TRBD1. CDR1 is SGHVS, CDR2 FNYEAQ, per germline. J gave up 5 bases and V 7 bases, and 11 bases lay outside the gene matches. There are 14 residues in the CDR3. The CDR3 spells CASTPRGGYHEQYF. The CDR3 region has the DNA TGTGCCAGCACCCCGCGAGGGGGCTACCACGAGCAGTACTTC.